This record covers a single T cell receptor (beta chain). The target antigen is unknown. Sequencing used immunoSEQ multiplex PCR; TCRdb keeps in-frame clones, though not all of them. The sample has more than 70,000 clones; roughly 90% are singletons. The data derive from a study of graft-versus-host responses after intestinal transplantation. Study details: Recipients had multivisceral, liver-intestinal, or isolated intestinal transplants. The recipients all started with anti-thymocyte globulin induction and then took tacrolimus and steroids for around three years. Study outcomes and limitations: In recipient marrow, GvH clones were found, and some appeared first in ileum or blood.

V gave up 7 bases and J gave up 6 bases; unmatched junction bases: 8. This CDR3 comprises 13 residues. CDR1 and CDR2 (germline): SQVTM, ANQGSEA. This chain joins TRBV29-1 and TRBJ2-3, with 9 bases aligning to TRBD1. Sequenced here: unstimulated CD4+ T cells sorted from spleen or lymph node cells, sampled before intestinal transplant. The source is a human donor who received an intestinal transplant. DNA of the CDR3: TGCAGCGAAGGGACAGGGTCGAGGGATACGCAGTATTTT. Residues: CSEGTGSRDTQYF.